Each of the 30 T cell receptor beta chains below was sequenced from the same sample in a study of T-cell reconstitution after alpha-beta-depleted transplantation in children. Researchers prepared the TCRbeta library using unique molecular identifiers, the study reports. TCRdb reprocessed the PCR reads via MiXCR and lists one record per CDR3 protein. The data show around 670,000 distinct CDR3 sequences, about an eighth seen once. The input for sequencing was PBMCs, taken before TCRalphabeta/CD19-depleted stem cell transplant. The receptors originated from a girl aged 2 to 9 with congenital amegakaryocytic thrombocytopenia, due to receive a stem cell transplant.

The chain links TRBV14 to TRBJ1-1; D call uncertain. The V gene lost 2 bases and the J gene lost 6 bases, with 7 bases spanning the gap. This CDR3 region has 12 residues. Germline V gene data show CDR1 as SGHDN and CDR2 as FVKESK. CDR3 sequence reads: CASSQTLAEAFF. CDR3 in DNA: TGTGCCAGCAGCCAAACCTTGGCTGAAGCTTTCTTT.

Ten or more counts support this clonotype. This rearrangement joins TRBV5-1 to TRBJ2-3; D might be TRBD1 or TRBD2, each matching 5 bases. The V end lost 1 base, the J end lost 0 bases, and 12 bases lay between the germline ends. Germline CDR1 and CDR2: SGHRS and YFSETQ. The CDR3 has 16 residues. CDR3 protein: CASSLLGDPSTDTQYF. Written as DNA, the CDR3 is TGCGCCAGCAGCTTGTTAGGGGACCCAAGCACAGATACGCAGTATTTT. The full variable domain, with the rest looked up from reference TRBV5-1 and TRBJ2-3, is KAGVTQTPRYLIKTRGQQVTLSCSPISGHRSVSWYQQTPGQGLQFLFEYFSETQRNKGNFPGRFSGRQFSNSRSEMNVSTLELGDSALYLCASSLLGDPSTDTQYFGPGTRLTVL.

This clonotype turned up a few times. This chain uses TRBV5-1 with TRBJ2-1; 8 nucleotides match TRBD1. V lost 4 bases and J lost 6; bases outside the gene matches: 15. Looked up from germline, CDR1 is SGHRS and CDR2 is YFSETQ. This CDR3 is 17 amino acids long. The CDR3 sequence is CASSPPRTGLTSNEQFF. The CDR3 nucleotides are TGCGCCAGCAGCCCCCCCAGGACAGGGCTTACGAGCAATGAGCAGTTCTTC.

The genes are TRBV20-1 and TRBJ2-7, with TRBD2 matching 9 bases. V trimming: 3 bases; J trimming: 5 bases; junction bases outside the gene matches: 8. This CDR3 is built from 14 residues. Germline V lookup: CDR1 DFQATT, CDR2 SNEGSKA (reference sequence). The CDR3 is CSARASGIRDEQYF. In nucleotides, the CDR3 is TGCAGTGCTAGGGCTAGCGGGATCCGCGACGAGCAGTACTTC.

This clonotype showed up many times. The chain recombines TRBV6-2 or TRBV6-3 with TRBJ2-3, with a tentative D call TRBD1 (5 bases). V lost 6 bases to trimming and J lost 6 bases, with 34 bases between them. The germline gives CDR1 MNHEY, CDR2 SVGEGT. The CDR3 contains 20 residues. The CDR3, as DNA: TGTGCCAGCAGACCACCTTACAGTTACGGTGGCTATCAGGGATCGGATACGCAGTATTTT. Translation: CASRPPYSYGGYQGSDTQYF.

This sequence joins TRBV7-2 and TRBJ2-3, with D uncertain. Trimming removed 1 base from V and 6 bases from J, with 11 bases in between. The CDR3 extends over 14 amino acids. Germline V lookup: CDR1 SGHTA, CDR2 FQGNSA. The CDR3 protein is CASSLEGWADTQYF. DNA of the CDR3: TGTGCCAGCAGCTTAGAGGGTTGGGCGGATACGCAGTATTTT.

This clonotype was recorded a few times. This chain joins TRBV2 and TRBJ2-7, with D possibly matching TRBD2 (6 bases). The CDR3 is made up of 14 amino acids. Trimming took 5 bases from V and 7 from J, leaving 18 bases between them. CDR1 is SNHLY and CDR2 is FYNNEI in the germline V gene. Here the CDR3 reads CASSLEGASGEQYF. In nucleotides, the CDR3 is TGTGCCAGCAGTCTGGAGGGTGCCTCCGGAGAGCAGTACTTC. The full variable domain, in which reference TRBV2 and TRBJ2-7 provide the parts outside the CDR3, is EPEVTQTPSHQVTQMGQEVILRCVPISNHLYFYWYRQILGQKVEFLVSFYNNEISEKSEIFDDQFSVERPDGSNFTLKIRSTKLEDSAMYFCASSLEGASGEQYFGPGTRLTVT.

This clonotype came up a few times. This chain links TRBV5-1 with TRBJ2-1; D uncertain. The CDR3 is 15 amino acids. CDR1 and CDR2 from the germline V gene are SGHRS and YFSETQ. Trimming removed 3 bases at V and 2 bases at J, with 12 bases between. CDR3 bases: TGCGCCAGCAGCTGGCGATCGGATGCCTACAATGAGCAGTTCTTC. This codes for CASSWRSDAYNEQFF.

Many counts were recorded for this clonotype. V and J are TRBV12-3 or TRBV12-4 and TRBJ2-4; 8 nucleotides agree with TRBD1. The CDR3 covers 14 residues. V was clipped by 1 base and J by 8 bases; unmatched bases: 4. This chain's CDR3 is CASSLGTGTHIQYF. The CDR3 DNA reads as TGTGCCAGCAGTTTAGGGACAGGGACTCACATTCAGTACTTC.

A few counts support this clonotype. The V and J genes are TRBV19 and TRBJ1-2; D is perhaps TRBD1 (6 bases). Germline loops: CDR1 LNHDA, CDR2 SQIVND (reference sequence). CDR3 length equals 14 residues. Deletions cut 6 bases from V and 2 bases from J, with 13 bases between. The CDR3 sequence: CASSPGHLNYGYTF. The CDR3, as DNA: TGTGCCAGTAGCCCGGGACATCTAAACTATGGCTACACCTTC.

There are a few counts of this clonotype. The rearrangement joins TRBV20-1 to TRBJ2-1; 8 bases align to TRBD2. V shed 5 bases, J shed 6 bases, and the junction held 12 bases outside the gene matches. CDR1 and CDR2 (germline): DFQATT, SNEGSKA (reference sequence). The CDR3 is made up of 15 amino acids. The CDR3, as DNA: TGCAGTGCTCCAAGTCCGGGACTAGGGGGCAATGAGCAGTTCTTC. It translates to CSAPSPGLGGNEQFF.

This clonotype was counted ten times or more. The chain has TRBV29-1 and TRBJ2-1; TRBD2 agrees at 7 bases. Germline CDR1 and CDR2: SQVTM and ANQGSEA. CDR3 length: 13 residues. With V trimmed by 7 bases and J by 12 bases, 15 bases remained unmatched. DNA of the CDR3: TGCAGCGGGCTTGTAGTAGCGGGCATCTCGCAGTTCTTC. Protein product: CSGLVVAGISQFF.

V and J are TRBV7-8 and TRBJ2-1, with a weak D call TRBD2 (5 bases). The germline gives CDR1 SGHVS, CDR2 FQNEAQ. The CDR3 has 20 residues. V was trimmed by 1 base and J by 7 bases, leaving 29 bases between them. CDR3 residues: CASSLGPFGELMRVQNEQFF. The CDR3 region has the DNA TGTGCCAGCAGCTTAGGCCCTTTCGGGGAGTTGATGCGAGTACAGAATGAGCAGTTCTTC. The entire variable domain, with the rest obtained from reference TRBV7-8 and TRBJ2-1, is as follows: GAGVSQSPRYKVAKRGQDVALRCDPISGHVSLFWYQQALGQGPEFLTYFQNEAQLDKSGLPSDRFFAERPEGSVSTLKIQRTQQEDSAVYLCASSLGPFGELMRVQNEQFFGPGTRLTVL.

The chain carries TRBV28 and TRBJ2-7; D may be TRBD2 (6 bases). This CDR3 is 13 amino acids long. V lost 4 bases, J lost 2 bases, and 9 bases lay in between. Germline CDR1 MDHEN, CDR2 SYDVKM. The chain's CDR3 is CASSSRGTYEQYF. The CDR3 DNA follows: TGTGCCAGCAGTTCGCGGGGCACCTACGAGCAGTACTTC.

This clonotype was recorded many times. This chain joins TRBV7-6 and TRBJ2-5, with TRBD1 matching 8 bases. CDR3 length: 18 residues. CDR1 is SGHVS and CDR2 is FNYEAQ in the germline V gene. J gave up 4 bases and V 6 bases, and 19 bases lay outside the gene matches. CDR3 bases: TGTGCCAGCAGAAGACAGGGGCTGGGCGGTAACAAGCCAGAGACCCAGTACTTC. Protein product: CASRRQGLGGNKPETQYF.

This clonotype was seen ten or more times. V and J are TRBV24-1 and TRBJ2-5; no definite D call. This CDR3 spans 14 amino acids. The V end was cut by 4 bases, the J end by 2 bases, with 10 bases between. Germline loops: CDR1 KGHDR, CDR2 SFDVKD. The CDR3 sequence is CATSDPDGQETQYF. The CDR3 DNA reads TGTGCCACCAGTGACCCAGACGGACAAGAGACCCAGTACTTC.

The sample holds a few counts of this clonotype. The chain recombines TRBV7-3 with TRBJ1-1; D gene unclear. This CDR3 contains 13 residues. Germline CDR1 reads SGHTA; CDR2 reads FQGTGA. V lost 0 bases to trimming and J lost 8 bases, with 10 bases between them. The CDR3 bases are TGTGCCAGCAGCTTAACCGCCAGCACCGAAGCTTTCTTT. Residues: CASSLTASTEAFF.

This clonotype came up many times. V gene TRBV29-1 combines with J gene TRBJ2-3; D not resolved. V lost 7 bases to trimming and J lost 2 bases, with 13 bases between them. Germline CDR1 is SQVTM and CDR2 is ANQGSEA. This CDR3 region has 13 residues. The CDR3 here is CSAHTVLTDTQYF. CDR3 in DNA: TGCAGCGCTCATACAGTGCTCACAGATACGCAGTATTTT.

This clonotype was counted many times. The V and J genes are TRBV20-1 and TRBJ2-1, with a weak D call TRBD2 (5 bases). Germline V gives CDR1 DFQATT, CDR2 SNEGSKA (reference sequence). Deletions cut 5 bases from V and 0 bases from J, with 17 bases between. This CDR3 has 16 amino acids. The CDR3 here is CSASLARATSYNEQFF. CDR3 DNA sequence: TGCAGTGCTTCCCTGGCGAGGGCGACCTCCTACAATGAGCAGTTCTTC.

This clonotype came up many times. V and J are TRBV5-1 and TRBJ2-7, with 9 bases lining up with TRBD1. The ends lost 2 bases at V and 4 bases at J; junction bases unmatched: 7. This CDR3 is 15 amino acids long. Germline-derived CDR1 and CDR2 are SGHRS and YFSETQ. The CDR3 sequence: CASSFNRGRSYEQYF. The CDR3 coding sequence is TGCGCCAGCAGCTTCAACAGGGGGCGTTCATACGAGCAGTACTTC.

This clonotype was seen more than once but under ten times. The chain carries TRBV20-1 and TRBJ2-4, with 7 bases fitting TRBD2. The CDR3 extends over 13 amino acids. Trimming at V came to 4 bases and at J to 8 bases, leaving 8 bases not matched to a gene. CDR1 and CDR2 from the germline V gene are DFQATT and SNEGSKA (reference sequence). CDR3 loop: CSANPLAVDIQYF. CDR3 bases: TGCAGTGCTAACCCGCTAGCGGTTGACATTCAGTACTTC.

This clonotype was seen ten or more times. This chain connects TRBV12-3 or TRBV12-4 to TRBJ2-7; D uncertain. The V end lost 5 bases, the J end lost 6 bases, and 11 bases lay between the germline ends. The CDR3 spans 12 residues. The DNA of the CDR3 is TGTGCCAGCAGTCCGTCCCCCTTCGAGCAGTACTTC. This sequence encodes CASSPSPFEQYF.

This clonotype appeared many times. V gene TRBV15 combines with J gene TRBJ1-5; D is ambiguous. V lost 0 bases, J lost 5 bases, and 8 bases lay in between. Looked up from germline, CDR1 is LNHNV and CDR2 is YYDKDF (reference sequence). The CDR3 length is 14 residues. The chain's CDR3 is CATSRDQEHQPQHF. DNA for the CDR3: TGTGCCACCAGCAGAGATCAAGAGCATCAGCCCCAGCATTTT.

The V call is TRBV7-8, the J call TRBJ2-1, with 8 bases that match TRBD1. After removal of 3 bases from V and 8 bases from J, the junction contained 15 bases not matched to a gene. This CDR3 region has 17 residues. Per germline, CDR1 SGHVS and CDR2 FQNEAQ. CDR3 residues: CASSLNPSAGGEDEQFF. CDR3 DNA sequence: TGTGCCAGCAGCTTGAACCCTTCCGCAGGGGGCGAGGATGAGCAGTTCTTC. Together with reference TRBV7-8 and TRBJ2-1, the CDR3 gives the full variable domain: GAGVSQSPRYKVAKRGQDVALRCDPISGHVSLFWYQQALGQGPEFLTYFQNEAQLDKSGLPSDRFFAERPEGSVSTLKIQRTQQEDSAVYLCASSLNPSAGGEDEQFFGPGTRLTVL.

The chain recombines TRBV5-1 with TRBJ2-3, with 7 bases lining up with TRBD2. Germline values: CDR1 SGHRS, CDR2 YFSETQ. The CDR3 is 14 amino acids. The ends lost 4 bases at V and 2 bases at J; junction bases unmatched: 4. CDR3 coding DNA: TGCGCCAGCAGCCAAGCGGGATTCACAGATACGCAGTATTTT. Translated, it gives CASSQAGFTDTQYF.

This clonotype was counted a single time. The V gene is TRBV2, the J gene TRBJ2-1; D is perhaps TRBD2 (6 bases). The V end was cut by 11 bases, the J end by 1 base, with 15 bases between. Germline assignment: CDR1 SNHLY and CDR2 FYNNEI. The length of the CDR3 is 14 residues. CDR3 in amino acids: CAGGSDPSYNEQFF. The CDR3 nucleotides read TGTGCCGGGGGGTCGGATCCTTCCTACAATGAGCAGTTCTTC. Together with reference TRBV2 and TRBJ2-1, the CDR3 gives the full variable domain: EPEVTQTPSHQVTQMGQEVILRCVPISNHLYFYWYRQILGQKVEFLVSFYNNEISEKSEIFDDQFSVERPDGSNFTLKIRSTKLEDSAMYFCAGGSDPSYNEQFFGPGTRLTVL.

This clonotype was seen once. A junction boundary mismatches the germline segment, possibly from a read error. The rearrangement uses TRBV12-3 or TRBV12-4 and TRBJ2-2, with D perhaps TRBD2 (5 bases). The CDR3 contains 13 residues. CDR3 region: CASRRGWTGELSF. The DNA for the CDR3 is TGTGCCAGCCGCCGGGGATGGACCGGGGAGCTGTCTTTT.

This clonotype was counted many times. The chain links TRBV18 to TRBJ2-1; 8 bases map to TRBD2. Losses at the gene ends were 8 bases for V and 6 bases for J; bases not matched to a gene: 6. The CDR3 is 13 amino acids. Germline loops: CDR1 KGHSH, CDR2 LQKENI. The CDR3 region is CASSLGTSNEQFF. The DNA for the CDR3 is TGTGCCAGCAGTTTAGGGACTAGCAATGAGCAGTTCTTC.

J is TRBJ2-1 and V is TRBV5-6, with 8 positions matching TRBD2. Germline trimming cut 4 bases from V and 0 bases from J; bases unmatched to any gene: 12. Germline CDR1 and CDR2: SGHDT and YYEEEE. CDR3 length: 18 residues. CDR3 in amino acids: CASSTQGAGGTSYNEQFF. DNA for the CDR3: TGTGCCAGCAGCACCCAAGGGGCGGGAGGAACCTCCTACAATGAGCAGTTCTTC.

This clonotype was seen a few times. V is TRBV9 and J is TRBJ1-3, with TRBD1 identical over 8 bases. Germline CDR1 and CDR2: SGDLS and YYNGEE. The CDR3 is made up of 15 amino acids. The V segment lost 4 bases and the J segment 2 bases; nucleotides outside the gene matches: 5. The DNA of the CDR3 is TGTGCCAGCAGCCGGACAGGGCTCACTGGAAACACCATATATTTT. Protein sequence: CASSRTGLTGNTIYF.